A selection of T cell receptor beta chains follows, all from one sample in a study of radiation and T cells in renal cell carcinoma. Using immunoSEQ multiplex PCR, the repertoire was profiled, and TCRdb retains in-frame clones only, with some absent. The data contain roughly 120,000 clones, roughly 80% of them singletons. Sequenced here: blood, sampled from a patient whose treatment included radiotherapy and nephrectomy. The receptors originated from a woman in her sixties or seventies with renal cell carcinoma. Each CDR3 is given with its conserved first and last residue. D genes are given only for firm matches. The size of a clone is reported for some rows only, either as once, few or many, or as a class for expanded clones.

size	V	D	J	DNA	CDR3
.	TRBV29-1	.	TRBJ1-2	TGCAGCGCTCACATGAGCGGGATTGGGCAGGCTTTGGGTGGCTACACCTTC	CSAHMSGIGQALGGYTF
.	TRBV6-1	.	TRBJ1-1	TGTGCCAGCAATCGCCCTGGGCCTATGAACACTGAAGCTTTCTTT	CASNRPGPMNTEAFF
.	TRBV9	TRBD1	TRBJ1-2	TGTGCCAGCAGCCCACAGGGGAACTATGGCTACACCTTC	CASSPQGNYGYTF
.	TRBV5-4	TRBD1	TRBJ1-4	TGTGCCAGCAGCTTGCGGGACAGGGGTGAAAAACTGTTTTTT	CASSLRDRGEKLFF
.	TRBV7-3	.	TRBJ1-1	TGTGCCAGCAGCCCCAATTACCAGGGGAGGCTAAACACTGAAGCTTTCTTT	CASSPNYQGRLNTEAFF
.	TRBV5-1	TRBD2	TRBJ2-7	TGTGCCAGCAGCTCCCAGGGACTAGCTCTGTTCCAGTACTTC	CASSSQGLALFQYF
.	TRBV5-1	TRBD2	TRBJ2-1	TGCGCCAGCAGCTCACTCCCGGGACCGGGGAGCGGGGTCTACAATGAGCAGTTCTTC	CASSSLPGPGSGVYNEQFF
.	TRBV15	.	TRBJ1-2	TGTGCCACCAGCAGCTTCACGGGGGGCGATGGCTACACCTTC	CATSSFTGGDGYTF
.	TRBV25-1	TRBD1	TRBJ1-2	TGTGCCAGCAGTGACTCGGGGACAGGGGGCAACTATGGCTACACCTTC	CASSDSGTGGNYGYTF
.	TRBV7-2	TRBD2	TRBJ2-5	TGTGCCAGCAGCACTCAGCGGGGTAGGACCCAGTACTTC	CASSTQRGRTQYF
.	TRBV28	.	TRBJ1-1	TGTGCCAGCAGTCCACGAGAGGGGGTCGGGACTGAAGCTTTCTTT	CASSPREGVGTEAFF
.	TRBV7-3	.	TRBJ1-1	TGTGCCAGCAGCTTTAACTTCATGAACACTGAAGCTTTCTTT	CASSFNFMNTEAFF
.	TRBV15	.	TRBJ2-7	TGTGCCACCAGCAGAGATCAGGCCACGCGCTACGAGCAGTACTTC	CATSRDQATRYEQYF
.	TRBV7-2	.	TRBJ2-3	TGTGCCAGCAGTACAATACGCACAGATACGCAGTATTTT	CASSTIRTDTQYF
.	TRBV7-3	TRBD1	TRBJ2-7	TGTGCCAGCAGCGCGCGGACAGGGGCCTACGAGCAGTACTTC	CASSARTGAYEQYF
.	TRBV7-2	.	TRBJ1-2	TGTGCCAGCAGCCGCTGGGGGGGGGAGGCTGGCTACACCTTC	CASSRWGGEAGYTF
.	TRBV5-1	.	TRBJ2-1	TGCGCCAGCAGCTTGAAACAGCCGAGCTCCTACAATGAGCAGTTCTTC	CASSLKQPSSYNEQFF
.	TRBV11-3	TRBD2	TRBJ2-7	TGTGCCAGCAGCTTAGAACTAGCGGGGATCAACGAGCAGTACTTC	CASSLELAGINEQYF
once	TRBV1	.	TRBJ1-5	TGCACCAGCAGCCAGGGGACACCAGGGACACCCCACCCTCTATACTGTGTCCAGCATTTT	CTSSQGTPGTPHPLYCVQHF
.	TRBV19	TRBD2	TRBJ2-1	TGTGCCAGTAGTATAGGGCCCCGGGGGGGAACCAACAATGAGCAGTTCTTC	CASSIGPRGGTNNEQFF
.	TRBV20-1	.	TRBJ2-5	TGCAGTCCCGACACTGCAGAGACCCAGTACTTC	CSPDTAETQYF
.	TRBV9	.	TRBJ2-6	TGTGCCAGCAGCGCAGGTCAGGGCACAGGGGCCAACGTCCTGACTTTC	CASSAGQGTGANVLTF
.	TRBV2	.	TRBJ2-5	TGTGCCAGCAGTGAATCGATCGGAGGGGAGACCCAGTACTTC	CASSESIGGETQYF
.	TRBV19	.	TRBJ2-5	TGTGCCAGTAGTCTCACAGGAGGTCCTGTGGAGACCCAGTACTTC	CASSLTGGPVETQYF
.	TRBV27	.	TRBJ1-5	TGTGCCAGCAGTTTCGACGGGGGAGGACAGCCCCAGCATTTT	CASSFDGGGQPQHF
.	TRBV2	.	TRBJ1-4	TGTGCCATCGGAGGGCATGCTGAAAAACTGTTTTTT	CAIGGHAEKLFF
once	TRBV5-1	.	TRBJ1-2	TGCGCCAGCAGCTTGGTGGGGGCAGCGGAAGACTATGGCTACACCTTC	CASSLVGAAEDYGYTF
.	TRBV9	TRBD2	TRBJ2-2	TGTGCCAGCAGCCCCAGCGGGGGGTTTTCCGGGGAGCTGTTTTTT	CASSPSGGFSGELFF
.	TRBV4-3	.	TRBJ1-1	TGCGCCAGCAGCCAAGAACCCTCCCAGGGCGGGATGGCTTTCTTT	CASSQEPSQGGMAFF